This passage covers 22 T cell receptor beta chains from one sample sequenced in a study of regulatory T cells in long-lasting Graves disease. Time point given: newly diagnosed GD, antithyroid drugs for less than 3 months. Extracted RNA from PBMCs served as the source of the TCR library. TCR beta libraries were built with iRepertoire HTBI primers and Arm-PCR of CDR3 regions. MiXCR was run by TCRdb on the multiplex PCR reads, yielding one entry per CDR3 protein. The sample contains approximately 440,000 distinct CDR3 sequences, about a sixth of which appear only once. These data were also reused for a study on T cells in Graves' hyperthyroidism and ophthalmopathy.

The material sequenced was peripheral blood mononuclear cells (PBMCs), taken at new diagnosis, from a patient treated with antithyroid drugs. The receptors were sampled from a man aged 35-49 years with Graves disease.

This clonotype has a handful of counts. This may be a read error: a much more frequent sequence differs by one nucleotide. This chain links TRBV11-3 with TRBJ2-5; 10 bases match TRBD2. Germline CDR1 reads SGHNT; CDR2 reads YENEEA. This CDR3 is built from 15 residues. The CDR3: CASTPGTSVQATQYF. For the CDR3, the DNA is TGTGCCAGCACTCCCGGGACTAGCGTCCAAGCGACCCAGTACTTC.

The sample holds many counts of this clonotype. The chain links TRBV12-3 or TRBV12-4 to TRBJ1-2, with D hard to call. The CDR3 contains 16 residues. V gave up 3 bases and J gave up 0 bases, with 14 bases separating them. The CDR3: CASSFRNSLANYGYTF. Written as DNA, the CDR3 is TGTGCCAGCAGTTTTCGGAACAGTCTTGCTAACTATGGCTACACCTTC.

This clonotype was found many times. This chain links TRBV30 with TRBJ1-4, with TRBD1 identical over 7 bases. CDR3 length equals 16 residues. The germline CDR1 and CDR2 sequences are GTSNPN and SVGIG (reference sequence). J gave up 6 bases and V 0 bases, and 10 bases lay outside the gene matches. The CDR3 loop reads CAWSVSRTGLDEKLFF. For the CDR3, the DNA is TGTGCCTGGAGTGTTTCCCGGACAGGCCTGGATGAAAAACTGTTTTTT.

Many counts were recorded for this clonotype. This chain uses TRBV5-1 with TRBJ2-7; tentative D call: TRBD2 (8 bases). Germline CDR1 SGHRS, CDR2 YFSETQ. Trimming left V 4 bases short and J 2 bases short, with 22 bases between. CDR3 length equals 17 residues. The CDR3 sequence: CASSREGAPPKAYEQYF. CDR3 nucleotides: TGCGCCAGCAGCCGGGAGGGGGCACCTCCGAAGGCCTACGAGCAGTACTTC. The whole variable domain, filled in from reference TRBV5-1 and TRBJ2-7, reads KAGVTQTPRYLIKTRGQQVTLSCSPISGHRSVSWYQQTPGQGLQFLFEYFSETQRNKGNFPGRFSGRQFSNSRSEMNVSTLELGDSALYLCASSREGAPPKAYEQYFGPGTRLTVT.

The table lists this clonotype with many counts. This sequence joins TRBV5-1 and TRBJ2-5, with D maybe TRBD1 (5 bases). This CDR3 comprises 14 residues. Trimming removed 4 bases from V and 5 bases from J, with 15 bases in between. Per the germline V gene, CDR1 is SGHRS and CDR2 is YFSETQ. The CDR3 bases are TGCGCCAGCAGCCAAGGGGCCGTGGGGGAGACCCAGTACTTC. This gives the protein CASSQGAVGETQYF. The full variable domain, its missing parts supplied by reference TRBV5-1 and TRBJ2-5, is KAGVTQTPRYLIKTRGQQVTLSCSPISGHRSVSWYQQTPGQGLQFLFEYFSETQRNKGNFPGRFSGRQFSNSRSEMNVSTLELGDSALYLCASSQGAVGETQYFGPGTRLLVL.

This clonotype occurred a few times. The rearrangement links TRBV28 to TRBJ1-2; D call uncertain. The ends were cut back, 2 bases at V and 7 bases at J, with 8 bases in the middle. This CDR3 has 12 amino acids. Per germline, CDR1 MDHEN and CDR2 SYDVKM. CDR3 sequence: CASSLTDGGYTF. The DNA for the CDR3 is TGTGCCAGCAGTTTAACAGACGGTGGCTACACCTTC.

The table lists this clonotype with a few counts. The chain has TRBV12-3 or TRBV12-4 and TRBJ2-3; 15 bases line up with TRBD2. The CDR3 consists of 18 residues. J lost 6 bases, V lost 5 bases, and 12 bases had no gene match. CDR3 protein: CASSGLAGGPIVGDTQYF. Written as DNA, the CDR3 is TGTGCCAGCAGTGGACTAGCGGGAGGGCCGATTGTGGGCGATACGCAGTATTTT.

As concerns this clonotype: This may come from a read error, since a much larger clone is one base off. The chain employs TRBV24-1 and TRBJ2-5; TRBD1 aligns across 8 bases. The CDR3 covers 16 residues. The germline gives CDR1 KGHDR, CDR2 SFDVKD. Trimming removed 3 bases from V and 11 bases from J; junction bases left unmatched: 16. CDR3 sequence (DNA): TGTGCCACCAGTGATAAGACAGGGGAAGTAGGGAATGAGCAGTACTTC. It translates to CATSDKTGEVGNEQYF.

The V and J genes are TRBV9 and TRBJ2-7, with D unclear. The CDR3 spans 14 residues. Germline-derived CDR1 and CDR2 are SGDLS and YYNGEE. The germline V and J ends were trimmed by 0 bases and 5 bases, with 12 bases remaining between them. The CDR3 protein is CASSVGIDVHEQYF. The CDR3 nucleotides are TGTGCCAGCAGCGTAGGAATAGACGTCCACGAGCAGTACTTC.

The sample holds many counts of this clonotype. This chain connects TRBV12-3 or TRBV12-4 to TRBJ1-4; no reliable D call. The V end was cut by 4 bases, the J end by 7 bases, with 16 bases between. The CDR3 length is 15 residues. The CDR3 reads CASSYNQVRGEKLFF. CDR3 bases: TGTGCCAGCAGTTACAACCAGGTCCGGGGTGAAAAACTGTTTTTT.

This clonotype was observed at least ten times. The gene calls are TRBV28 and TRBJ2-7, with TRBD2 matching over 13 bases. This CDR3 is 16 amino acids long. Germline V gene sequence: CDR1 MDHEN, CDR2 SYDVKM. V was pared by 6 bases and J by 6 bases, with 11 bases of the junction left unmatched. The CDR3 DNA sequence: TGTGCCAGCAGCCCAGGACTAGCGGGAGTAGGGCGCGAGCAGTACTTC. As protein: CASSPGLAGVGREQYF.

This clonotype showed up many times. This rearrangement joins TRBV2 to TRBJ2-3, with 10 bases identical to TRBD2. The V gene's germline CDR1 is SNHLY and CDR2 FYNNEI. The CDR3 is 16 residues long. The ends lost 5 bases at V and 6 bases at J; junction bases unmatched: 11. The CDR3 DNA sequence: TGTGCCAGCAGTCCCGGGATAGCGGGAGGAGAGGATACGCAGTATTTT. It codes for CASSPGIAGGEDTQYF.

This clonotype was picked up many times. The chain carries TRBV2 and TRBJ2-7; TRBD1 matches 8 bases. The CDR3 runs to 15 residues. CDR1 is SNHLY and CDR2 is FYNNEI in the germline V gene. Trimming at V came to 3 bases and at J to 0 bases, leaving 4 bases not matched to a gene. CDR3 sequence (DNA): TGTGCCAGCAGTGACTGGGGACAGGACTCCTACGAGCAGTACTTC. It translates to CASSDWGQDSYEQYF.

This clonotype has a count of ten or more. CDR3 DNA: TGCAGTGCTAGAGAATCTAGTGCAGATACGCAGTATTTT. Its protein product is CSARESSADTQYF. The rearrangement links TRBV20-1 to TRBJ2-3; D not certain. V lost 0 bases, J lost 4 bases, and 8 bases lay in between. The CDR3 length is 13 residues. The germline gives CDR1 DFQATT, CDR2 SNEGSKA (reference sequence).

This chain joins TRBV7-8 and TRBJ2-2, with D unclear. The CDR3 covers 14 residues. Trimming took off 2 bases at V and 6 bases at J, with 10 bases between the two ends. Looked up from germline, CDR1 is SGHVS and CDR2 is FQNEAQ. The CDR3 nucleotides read TGTGCCAGCAGCTTACGATCTCCTGCCGGGGAGCTGTTTTTT. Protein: CASSLRSPAGELFF.

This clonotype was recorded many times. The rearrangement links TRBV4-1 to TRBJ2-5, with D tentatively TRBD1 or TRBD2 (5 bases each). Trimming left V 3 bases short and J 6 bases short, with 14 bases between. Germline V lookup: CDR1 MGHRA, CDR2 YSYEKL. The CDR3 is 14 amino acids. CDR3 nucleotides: TGCGCCAGCAGCCACCCTTGGGACGGGAAGACCCAGTACTTC. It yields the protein CASSHPWDGKTQYF.

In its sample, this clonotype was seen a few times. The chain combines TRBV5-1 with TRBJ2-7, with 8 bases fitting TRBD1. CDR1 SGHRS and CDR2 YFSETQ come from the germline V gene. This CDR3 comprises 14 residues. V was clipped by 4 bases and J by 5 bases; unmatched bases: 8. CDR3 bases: TGCGCCAGCAGCCCTGACAGGGGCAGCGACGAGCAGTACTTC. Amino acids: CASSPDRGSDEQYF. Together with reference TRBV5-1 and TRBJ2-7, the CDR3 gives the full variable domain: KAGVTQTPRYLIKTRGQQVTLSCSPISGHRSVSWYQQTPGQGLQFLFEYFSETQRNKGNFPGRFSGRQFSNSRSEMNVSTLELGDSALYLCASSPDRGSDEQYFGPGTRLTVT.

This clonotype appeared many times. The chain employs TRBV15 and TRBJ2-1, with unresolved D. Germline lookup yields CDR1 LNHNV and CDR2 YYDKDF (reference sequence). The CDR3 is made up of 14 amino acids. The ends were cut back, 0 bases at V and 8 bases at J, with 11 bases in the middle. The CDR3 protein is CATSRDQIVHEQFF. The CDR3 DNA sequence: TGTGCCACCAGCAGAGATCAAATAGTGCATGAGCAGTTCTTC.

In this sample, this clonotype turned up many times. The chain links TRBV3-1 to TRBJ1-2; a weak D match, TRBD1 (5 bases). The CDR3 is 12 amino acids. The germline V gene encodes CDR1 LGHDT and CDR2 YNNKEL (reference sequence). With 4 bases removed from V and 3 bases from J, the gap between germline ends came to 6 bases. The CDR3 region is CASSRGDYGYTF. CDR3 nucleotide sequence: TGTGCCAGCAGCCGGGGGGACTATGGCTACACCTTC.

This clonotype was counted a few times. The CDR3 spells CASSLYADRVNGYTF. CDR3 nucleotides: TGTGCCAGCAGCTTATATGCGGACAGGGTCAATGGCTACACCTTC. The V call is TRBV7-2, the J call TRBJ1-2; 8 bases agree with TRBD1. The V gene end was trimmed by 2 bases and the J gene end by 6 bases; junction bases not matched to a gene: 8. This CDR3 region has 15 residues. The germline V gene encodes CDR1 SGHTA and CDR2 FQGNSA.

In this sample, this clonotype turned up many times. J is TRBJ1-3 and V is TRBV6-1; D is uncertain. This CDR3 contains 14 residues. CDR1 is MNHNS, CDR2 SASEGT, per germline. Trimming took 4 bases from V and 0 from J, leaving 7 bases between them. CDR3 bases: TGTGCCAGCAGTGTACAGAGCTCTGGAAACACCATATATTTT. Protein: CASSVQSSGNTIYF.

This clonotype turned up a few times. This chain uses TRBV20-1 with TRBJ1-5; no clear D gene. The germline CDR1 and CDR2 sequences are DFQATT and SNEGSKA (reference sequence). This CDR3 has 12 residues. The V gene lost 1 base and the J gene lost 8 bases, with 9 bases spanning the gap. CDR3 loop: CSARVGFEPQHF. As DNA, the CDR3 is TGCAGTGCTAGAGTCGGGTTTGAGCCCCAGCATTTT.